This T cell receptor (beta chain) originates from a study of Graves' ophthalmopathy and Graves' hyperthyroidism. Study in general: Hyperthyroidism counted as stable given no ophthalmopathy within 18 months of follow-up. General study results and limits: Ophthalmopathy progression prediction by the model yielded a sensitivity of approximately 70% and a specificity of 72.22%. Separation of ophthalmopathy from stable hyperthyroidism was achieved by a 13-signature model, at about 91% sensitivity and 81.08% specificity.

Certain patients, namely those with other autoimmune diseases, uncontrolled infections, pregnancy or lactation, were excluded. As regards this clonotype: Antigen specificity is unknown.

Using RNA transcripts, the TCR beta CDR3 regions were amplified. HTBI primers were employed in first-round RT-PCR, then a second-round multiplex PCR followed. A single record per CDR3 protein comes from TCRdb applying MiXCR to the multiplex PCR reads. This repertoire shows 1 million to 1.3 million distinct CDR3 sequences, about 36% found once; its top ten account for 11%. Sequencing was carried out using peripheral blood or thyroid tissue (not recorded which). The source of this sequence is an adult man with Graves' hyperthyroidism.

The CDR3, as DNA: TGCAGCGTTCTAAAGACAGGGGAGGACGAGCAGTACTTC. It specifies CSVLKTGEDEQYF. The J gene is TRBJ2-7, the V gene TRBV29-1; 8 nucleotides agree with TRBD1. This CDR3 spans 13 amino acids. The V gene's germline CDR1 is SQVTM and CDR2 ANQGSEA. Trimming at V came to 5 bases and at J to 5 bases, leaving 8 bases not matched to a gene.